Listed below are T cell receptor beta chains from one sample, sequenced in a study of blood T cell repertoires in COVID-19. Repertoires were generated with immunoSEQ multiplex PCR, while TCRdb's copy carries only in-frame clones and drops some. Found here are approximately 70,000 clones, 85% to 90% of them singletons; the top ten hold about a tenth. The sample taken for sequencing was peripheral blood. The source is a man in his 70s with active or convalescent COVID-19. The CDR3 runs from the conserved cysteine through the conserved F or W. The order of the fields is J gene, clone size, V gene, D gene, CDR3 protein, CDR3 DNA. A D gene is named only where the DNA matches it firmly. Clone size appears in some rows only: once, few, many, or a class for an expanded clone.

>TRBJ2-3|.|TRBV28|.
CASSFPGRSTDTQYF
TGTGCCAGCAGTTTTCCGGGGAGGAGCACAGATACGCAGTATTTT
>TRBJ2-2|few|TRBV7-9|.
CASSVGRGSTGELFF
TGTGCCAGCAGCGTAGGGCGGGGATCTACCGGGGAGCTGTTTTTT
>TRBJ2-7|.|TRBV29-1|TRBD1
CSVGQGAVEQYF
TGCAGCGTGGGACAGGGGGCGGTTGAGCAGTACTTC
>TRBJ2-3|.|TRBV2|TRBD2
CASLRDYTDTQYF
TGTGCCAGCTTACGGGACTACACAGATACGCAGTATTTT
>TRBJ2-2|.|TRBV5-4|TRBD2
CASSKGLAGGFGELFF
TGTGCCAGCAGCAAAGGACTAGCGGGAGGTTTCGGGGAGCTGTTTTTT
>TRBJ2-5|.|TRBV5-8|.
CASSRWGREETQYF
TGTGCCAGCAGCCGGTGGGGCCGTGAAGAGACCCAGTACTTC
>TRBJ2-7|.|TRBV29-1|.
CSVEESASYEQYF
TGCAGCGTTGAAGAGTCAGCGTCCTACGAGCAGTACTTC
>TRBJ1-2|.|TRBV19|TRBD1
CASSRTGVTNYGYTF
TGTGCCAGTAGTAGAACAGGGGTAACTAACTATGGCTACACCTTC
>TRBJ2-5|.|TRBV28|.
CASSAQPLAETQYF
TGTGCCAGCAGCGCCCAACCGCTCGCGGAGACCCAGTACTTC
>TRBJ1-2|once|TRBV12-3/TRBV12-4|.
CASSFQTGYGYTF
TGTGCCAGCAGTTTCCAGACGGGCTATGGCTACACCTTC
>TRBJ1-5|.|TRBV7-8|.
CASSSMPKGVGNQPQHF
TGTGCCAGCAGCTCTATGCCCAAGGGGGTTGGCAATCAGCCCCAGCATTTT
>TRBJ2-7|.|TRBV29-1|TRBD1
CSGRTGSNEQYF
TGCAGCGGACGGACAGGGAGCAACGAGCAGTACTTC
>TRBJ2-3|few|TRBV28|TRBD1
CASSSGTGVTDTQYF
TGTGCCAGCTCCTCCGGGACAGGGGTCACAGATACGCAGTATTTT
>TRBJ2-5|.|TRBV6-5|.
CASSRRAGARETQYF
TGTGCCAGCAGCCGGAGAGCAGGGGCTCGGGAGACCCAGTACTTC
>TRBJ2-2|.|TRBV5-8|TRBD1
CARSTGGHTGELFF
TGTGCCAGGTCGACAGGGGGGCACACCGGGGAGCTGTTTTTT
>TRBJ1-4|few|TRBV30|TRBD1
CAWSAKLGQGATNEKLFF
TGTGCCTGGAGTGCGAAGTTGGGACAGGGGGCGACTAATGAAAAACTGTTTTTT
>TRBJ2-2|.|TRBV2|TRBD2
CASRKLAGELSGELFF
TGTGCCAGCAGGAAACTAGCGGGAGAGCTCTCCGGGGAGCTGTTTTTT
>TRBJ1-2|.|TRBV18|TRBD1
CASSPYKGQGLTNYGYTF
TGTGCCAGCTCACCGTATAAGGGACAGGGACTCACTAACTATGGCTACACCTTC
>TRBJ1-3|.|TRBV24-1|TRBD1
CATSEDPRQGHSGNTIYF
TGTGCCACCAGTGAGGACCCTCGACAGGGGCACTCTGGAAACACCATATATTTT
>TRBJ2-2|.|TRBV6-5|.
CASSPPGFNTGELFF
TGTGCCAGCAGCCCCCCGGGTTTCAACACCGGGGAGCTGTTTTTT
>TRBJ2-3|.|TRBV12-5|.
CASGSTTTDTQYF
TGTGCTAGTGGTTCTACTACTACAGATACGCAGTATTTT
>TRBJ1-5|.|TRBV28|TRBD1
CASSPGTVGLIGNQPQHF
TGTGCCAGCAGTCCCGGGACAGTCGGTTTAATTGGCAATCAGCCCCAGCATTTT
>TRBJ1-2|.|TRBV29-1|.
CSVETLGYGYTF
TGCAGCGTGGAGACACTAGGATATGGCTACACCTTC
>TRBJ2-7|.|TRBV7-2|TRBD2
CASSGSSGRYEQYF
TGTGCCAGCAGCGGGTCTAGCGGGAGGTACGAGCAGTACTTC
>TRBJ2-7|once|TRBV7-8|.
CASSWDNSYEQYF
TGTGCCAGCAGCTGGGACAACTCCTACGAGCAGTACTTC
>TRBJ2-3|.|TRBV7-2|TRBD2
CASRGLAGDTQYF
TGTGCCAGCAGGGGACTAGCGGGAGATACGCAGTATTTT
>TRBJ2-3|once|TRBV5-1|TRBD2
CASSLVSGRSDTQYF
TGCGCCAGCAGTTTAGTGAGCGGGAGATCGGATACGCAGTATTTT
>TRBJ2-2|.|TRBV28|.
CASSSGQGNTGELFF
TGTGCCAGCAGTTCTGGCCAGGGGAACACCGGGGAGCTGTTTTTT